This entry lists 2 T cell receptor beta chains sequenced from one sample in a study of neurological immune-mediated disorders. TCRdb reprocessed the 5' RACE reads via MiXCR and lists one record per CDR3 protein. This sample has tens of thousands of distinct CDR3 sequences, with around 3.6% found just once. Sequenced: PBMCs. The receptors originated from a woman aged 45-65 years with multiple sclerosis.

The sample holds many counts of this clonotype. This chain uses TRBV20-1 with TRBJ2-7, with 9 bases lining up with TRBD1. Germline V CDR1 and CDR2: DFQATT, SNEGSKA (reference sequence). CDR3 length: 14 residues. V was clipped by 3 bases and J by 3 bases; unmatched bases: 6. CDR3 coding DNA: TGCAGTGCTAGTCGGACAGGGGTCGACTACGAGCAGTACTTC. It encodes CSASRTGVDYEQYF.

This clonotype came up many times. Germline and junction disagree at one end, which may indicate a read error. J is TRBJ2-2 and V is TRBV7-7; TRBD1 agrees at 10 bases. Per germline, CDR1 SSHAT and CDR2 FNYEAQ (reference sequence). The CDR3 loop spans 16 amino acids. In DNA form, the CDR3 reads TGTGCTAGCAGCATAGGACAGGGGGCGAACACCGGGGAGCTGTTTTTT. It yields the protein CASSIGQGANTGELFF.